The 17 T cell receptor beta chains reported below all come from one sample, sequenced in a study of blood T cell repertoires in COVID-19. Clones were sequenced by immunoSEQ multiplex PCR, and TCRdb holds only the in-frame ones, with some missing. The sample holds hundreds of thousands of clones, 88% seen once. Sequenced material: peripheral blood. The receptors derive from a woman aged 70-85 years with COVID-19, enrolled during active disease.

The chain links TRBV11-2 to TRBJ2-1, with D hard to call. Germline V CDR1 and CDR2: SGHAT, FQNNGV. The CDR3 extends over 15 amino acids. The V and J ends lost 5 bases and 0 bases respectively, with 11 bases between them. The CDR3 loop reads CASSPYINSYNEQFF. The CDR3 DNA is TGTGCCAGCAGCCCATACATAAACTCCTACAATGAGCAGTTCTTC. The full variable domain, its missing parts supplied by reference TRBV11-2 and TRBJ2-1, is EAGVAQSPRYKIIEKRQSVAFWCNPISGHATLYWYQQILGQGPKLLIQFQNNGVVDDSQLPKDRFSAERLKGVDSTLKIQPAKLEDSAVYLCASSPYINSYNEQFFGPGTRLTVL.

This chain joins TRBV29-1 and TRBJ2-3; D is possibly TRBD1 (5 bases). The V end was cut by 8 bases, the J end by 0 bases, with 12 bases between. The germline V gene has CDR1 SQVTM and CDR2 ANQGSEA. This CDR3 spans 13 amino acids. CDR3 in DNA: TGCAGCACCAAGGACACTAGCACAGATACGCAGTATTTT. This encodes CSTKDTSTDTQYF.

V is TRBV27 and J is TRBJ1-1, with a tentative D call TRBD1 (6 bases). This CDR3 is built from 16 residues. Trimming took 5 bases from V and 11 from J, leaving 27 bases between them. Per the germline V gene, CDR1 is MNHEY and CDR2 is SMNVEV (reference sequence). The CDR3 here is CASSPWVGTPGRAAFF. CDR3 nucleotides: TGTGCCAGCAGTCCGTGGGTTGGGACACCAGGGAGGGCGGCTTTCTTT.

The chain has TRBV7-3 and TRBJ2-7; D is ambiguous. Trimming took off 2 bases at V and 2 bases at J, with 13 bases between the two ends. CDR3 length: 15 amino acids. CDR1 SGHTA and CDR2 FQGTGA come from the germline V gene. The CDR3 loop is CASSLSPPVAYEQYF. CDR3 DNA: TGTGCCAGCAGCTTATCCCCCCCTGTCGCCTACGAGCAGTACTTC.

This sequence joins TRBV10-2 and TRBJ2-3, with 10 bases lining up with TRBD2. The germline CDR1 and CDR2 sequences are WSHSY and SAAADI. The CDR3 spans 15 residues. The J segment lost 1 base and the V segment lost 2 bases, leaving 0 bases of the junction unmatched. CDR3 residues: CASSEGTSGTDTQYF. The CDR3 DNA reads TGCGCCAGCAGTGAGGGGACTAGCGGCACAGATACGCAGTATTTT.

The chain is built from TRBV6-4 and TRBJ2-2; no firm D call. V shed 6 bases and J shed 5 bases, with 13 bases lying between them. This CDR3 region has 14 residues. Per germline, CDR1 MRHNA and CDR2 SNTAGT. The CDR3: CASSEQVWTGELFF. The CDR3 DNA is TGTGCCAGCAGCGAACAAGTTTGGACCGGGGAGCTGTTTTTT.

The chain couples TRBV6-5 to TRBJ1-5, with D possibly TRBD1 on 6 matching bases. Germline lookup yields CDR1 MNHEY and CDR2 SVGAGI. V lost 7 bases, J lost 4 bases, and 14 bases lay in between. The CDR3 spans 14 residues. CDR3 bases: TGTGCCAGCAAGGATGTACAGGGAAATCAGCCCCAGCATTTT. Amino acid sequence: CASKDVQGNQPQHF.

This clone was detected once. This CDR3 reads CASSFSITGVRNEQFF. DNA for the CDR3: TGCGCCAGCAGCTTTTCCATAACGGGAGTTCGAAATGAGCAGTTCTTC. The chain recombines TRBV5-1 with TRBJ2-1, with TRBD2 as a possible D gene (6 bases). CDR1 SGHRS and CDR2 YFSETQ come from the germline V gene. The germline V and J ends were trimmed by 2 bases and 7 bases, with 19 bases remaining between them. The CDR3 length is 16 residues.

The chain is built from TRBV6-4 and TRBJ1-2; D unresolved. This CDR3 contains 13 residues. Germline CDR1 and CDR2: MRHNA and SNTAGT. V lost 3 bases, J lost 2 bases, and 7 bases lay in between. CDR3 nucleotides: TGTGCCAGCAGTGAGGCTAGGAACTATGGCTACACCTTC. It yields the protein CASSEARNYGYTF.

The chain couples TRBV14 to TRBJ2-7; D not certain. V was shortened by 3 bases and J by 6 bases, with 15 bases between the two germline ends. The length of the CDR3 is 14 residues. Germline V gives CDR1 SGHDN, CDR2 FVKESK. CDR3 in DNA: TGTGCCAGCAGCCAGGGCCGGCAGTTAGGCGAGCAGTACTTC. It is translated as CASSQGRQLGEQYF.

This clone appeared once. The chain carries TRBV4-2 and TRBJ2-3; TRBD1 might be the D (6 bases). Germline V gene sequence: CDR1 LGHNA, CDR2 YNFKEQ. The V gene lost 3 bases and the J gene lost 1 base, with 20 bases spanning the gap. The CDR3 spans 18 residues. CDR3 residues: CASSQGAPGRWGTDTQYF. CDR3 bases: TGTGCCAGCAGCCAGGGGGCTCCGGGACGTTGGGGCACAGATACGCAGTATTTT.

The genes are TRBV5-1 and TRBJ2-1, with D possibly matching TRBD2 (6 bases). In germline, CDR1 is SGHRS, CDR2 YFSETQ. The CDR3 has 12 residues. The V end was cut by 8 bases, the J end by 6 bases, with 12 bases between. The DNA of the CDR3 is TGCGCCAGAAGAGGCGGGATCAATGAGCAGTTCTTC. Amino acid sequence: CARRGGINEQFF.

This sequence joins TRBV3-1 (or the pseudogene TRBV3-2) and TRBJ2-7, with 8 bases that match TRBD2. Germline assignment: CDR1 LGHDT and CDR2 YNNKEL (reference sequence). This CDR3 contains 15 residues. V gave up 6 bases and J gave up 0 bases; unmatched junction bases: 7. CDR3 sequence: CASSLLAGSSYEQYF. The CDR3 region has the DNA TGTGCCAGCAGTCTTCTAGCGGGTAGCTCCTACGAGCAGTACTTC.

This chain connects TRBV4-2 to TRBJ2-7, with TRBD1 identical over 8 bases. Trimming removed 6 bases from V and 4 bases from J; junction bases left unmatched: 5. This CDR3 contains 13 residues. Germline values: CDR1 LGHNA, CDR2 YNFKEQ. The CDR3 nucleotides read TGTGCCAGCAGTCACAGGGACAGGTACGAGCAGTACTTC. As protein: CASSHRDRYEQYF.

The chain combines TRBV28 with TRBJ2-7; TRBD1 matches at 7 bases. CDR3 length: 16 amino acids. J was trimmed by 2 bases and V by 6 bases; bases with no gene match: 13. Germline values: CDR1 MDHEN, CDR2 SYDVKM. The CDR3 coding sequence is TGTGCCAGCAGACGTGGGACAGCCATAATCCCCTACGAGCAGTACTTC. Translating it yields CASRRGTAIIPYEQYF.

V usage is TRBV30 and J usage is TRBJ2-3, with 8 nucleotides matching TRBD2. Germline V gives CDR1 GTSNPN, CDR2 SVGIG (reference sequence). V trimming: 3 bases; J trimming: 0 bases; junction bases outside the gene matches: 11. CDR3 size: 17 residues. The CDR3 DNA follows: TGTGCCTGGAGGGGACTAGGCAAACCGACGAGCACAGATACGCAGTATTTT. It specifies CAWRGLGKPTSTDTQYF.

The V call is TRBV9, the J call TRBJ1-6, with D unresolved. CDR1 and CDR2 (germline): SGDLS, YYNGEE. The V end lost 4 bases, the J end lost 4 bases, and 12 bases lay between the germline ends. The CDR3 contains 15 residues. CDR3 amino acids: CASSSMSGYNSPLHF. As DNA, the CDR3 is TGTGCCAGCAGCTCAATGTCAGGTTATAATTCACCCCTCCACTTT.